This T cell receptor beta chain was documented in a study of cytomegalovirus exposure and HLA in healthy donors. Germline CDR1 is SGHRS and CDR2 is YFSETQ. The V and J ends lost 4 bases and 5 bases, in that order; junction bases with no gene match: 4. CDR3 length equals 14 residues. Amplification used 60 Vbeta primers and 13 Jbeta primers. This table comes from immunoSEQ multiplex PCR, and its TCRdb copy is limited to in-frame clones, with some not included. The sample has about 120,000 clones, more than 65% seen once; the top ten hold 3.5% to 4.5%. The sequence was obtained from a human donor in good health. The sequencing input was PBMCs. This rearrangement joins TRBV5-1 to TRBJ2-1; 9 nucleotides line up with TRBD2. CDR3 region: CASSPTSGNNEQFF. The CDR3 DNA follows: TGCGCCAGCAGCCCGACTAGCGGTAACAATGAGCAGTTCTTC. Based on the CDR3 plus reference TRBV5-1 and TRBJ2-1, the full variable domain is KAGVTQTPRYLIKTRGQQVTLSCSPISGHRSVSWYQQTPGQGLQFLFEYFSETQRNKGNFPGRFSGRQFSNSRSEMNVSTLELGDSALYLCASSPTSGNNEQFFGPGTRLTVL.